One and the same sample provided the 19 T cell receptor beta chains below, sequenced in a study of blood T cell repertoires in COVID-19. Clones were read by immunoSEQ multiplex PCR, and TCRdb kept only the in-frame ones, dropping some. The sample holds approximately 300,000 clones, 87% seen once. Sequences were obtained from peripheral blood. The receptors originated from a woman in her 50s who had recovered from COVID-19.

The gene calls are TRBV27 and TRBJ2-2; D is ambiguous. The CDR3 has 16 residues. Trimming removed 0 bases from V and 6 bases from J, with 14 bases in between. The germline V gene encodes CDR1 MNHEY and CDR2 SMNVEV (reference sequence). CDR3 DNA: TGTGCCAGCAGTTTATCCATCGGTGTTCACCCCGGGGAGCTGTTTTTT. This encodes CASSLSIGVHPGELFF.

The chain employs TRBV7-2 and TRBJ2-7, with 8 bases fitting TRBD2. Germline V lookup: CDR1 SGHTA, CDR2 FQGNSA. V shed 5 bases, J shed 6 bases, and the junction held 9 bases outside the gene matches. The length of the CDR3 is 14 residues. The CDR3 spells CASSRGGGSPEQYF. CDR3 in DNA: TGTGCCAGCAGCCGGGGGGGTGGATCCCCCGAGCAGTACTTC.

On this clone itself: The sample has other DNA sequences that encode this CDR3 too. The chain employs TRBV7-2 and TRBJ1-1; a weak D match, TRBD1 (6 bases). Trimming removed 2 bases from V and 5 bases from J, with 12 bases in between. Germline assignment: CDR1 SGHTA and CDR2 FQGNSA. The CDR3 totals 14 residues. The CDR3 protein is CASSLLQGGTEAFF. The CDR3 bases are TGTGCCAGCAGCTTATTACAGGGAGGGACTGAAGCTTTCTTT.

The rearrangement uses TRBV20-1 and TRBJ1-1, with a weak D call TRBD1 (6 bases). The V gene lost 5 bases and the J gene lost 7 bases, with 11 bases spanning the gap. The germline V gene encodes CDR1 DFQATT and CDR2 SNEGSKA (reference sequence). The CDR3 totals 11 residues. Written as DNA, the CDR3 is TGCAGTGCTGGGGGGGCCATTGAAGCTTTCTTT. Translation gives CSAGGAIEAFF.

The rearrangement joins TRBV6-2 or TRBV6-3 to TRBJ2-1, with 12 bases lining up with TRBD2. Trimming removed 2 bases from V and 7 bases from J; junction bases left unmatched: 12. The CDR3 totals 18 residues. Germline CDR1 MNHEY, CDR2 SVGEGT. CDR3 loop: CASSYELAGGQVENEQFF. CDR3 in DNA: TGTGCCAGCAGTTACGAGCTAGCGGGGGGGCAGGTGGAGAATGAGCAGTTCTTC.

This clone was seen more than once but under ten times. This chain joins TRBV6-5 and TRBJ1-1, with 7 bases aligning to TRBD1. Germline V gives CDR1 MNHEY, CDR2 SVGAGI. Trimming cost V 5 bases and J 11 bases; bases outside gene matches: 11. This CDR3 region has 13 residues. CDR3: CASSPFQGGKAFF. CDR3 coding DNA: TGTGCCAGCAGTCCGTTCCAGGGGGGAAAGGCTTTCTTT.

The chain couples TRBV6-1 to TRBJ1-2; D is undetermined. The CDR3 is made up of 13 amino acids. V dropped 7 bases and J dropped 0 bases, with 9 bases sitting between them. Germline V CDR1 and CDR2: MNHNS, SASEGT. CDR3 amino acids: CASTNGPNYGYTF. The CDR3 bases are TGTGCCAGCACTAACGGTCCTAACTATGGCTACACCTTC.

The CDR3: CASSQKQLYNEQFF. In DNA form, the CDR3 reads TGTGCCAGCAGCCAAAAACAGCTGTACAATGAGCAGTTCTTC. The chain couples TRBV14 to TRBJ2-1; unclear D gene. Trimming pared 2 bases from V and 4 bases from J, leaving 9 bases between. The CDR3 contains 14 residues. Looked up from germline, CDR1 is SGHDN and CDR2 is FVKESK. The variable domain in full, completed from reference TRBV14 and TRBJ2-1, reads EAGVTQFPSHSVIEKGQTVTLRCDPISGHDNLYWYRRVMGKEIKFLLHFVKESKQDESGMPNNRFLAERTGGTYSTLKVQPAELEDSGVYFCASSQKQLYNEQFFGPGTRLTVL.

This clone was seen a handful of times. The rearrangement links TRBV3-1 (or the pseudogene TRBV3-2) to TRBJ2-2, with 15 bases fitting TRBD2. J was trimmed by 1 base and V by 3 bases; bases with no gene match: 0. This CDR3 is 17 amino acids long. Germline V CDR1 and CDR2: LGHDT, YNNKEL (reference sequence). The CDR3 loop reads CASSQGLAGGNTGELFF. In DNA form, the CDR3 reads TGTGCCAGCAGCCAGGGACTAGCGGGAGGGAACACCGGGGAGCTGTTTTTT.

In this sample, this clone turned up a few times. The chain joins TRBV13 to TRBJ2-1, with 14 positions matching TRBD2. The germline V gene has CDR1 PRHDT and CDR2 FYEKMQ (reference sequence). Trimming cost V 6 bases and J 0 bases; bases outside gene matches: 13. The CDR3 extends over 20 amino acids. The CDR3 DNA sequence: TGTGCCAGCAGTTTCAGGACTAGCGGGAGGCGGATGAGCTCCTACAATGAGCAGTTCTTC. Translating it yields CASSFRTSGRRMSSYNEQFF.

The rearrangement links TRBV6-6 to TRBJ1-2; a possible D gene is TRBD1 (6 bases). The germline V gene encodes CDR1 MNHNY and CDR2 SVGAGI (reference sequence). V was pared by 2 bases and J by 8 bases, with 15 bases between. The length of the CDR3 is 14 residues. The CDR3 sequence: CASSYNTQGGGYTF. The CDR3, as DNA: TGTGCCAGCAGTTACAACACACAGGGAGGGGGCTACACCTTC.

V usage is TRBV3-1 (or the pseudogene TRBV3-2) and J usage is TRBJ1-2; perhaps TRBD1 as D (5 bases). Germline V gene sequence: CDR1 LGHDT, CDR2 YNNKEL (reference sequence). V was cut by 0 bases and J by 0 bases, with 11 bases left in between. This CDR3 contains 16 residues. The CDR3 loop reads CASSQDPVRANYGYTF. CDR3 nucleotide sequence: TGTGCCAGCAGCCAAGATCCTGTCAGGGCTAACTATGGCTACACCTTC.

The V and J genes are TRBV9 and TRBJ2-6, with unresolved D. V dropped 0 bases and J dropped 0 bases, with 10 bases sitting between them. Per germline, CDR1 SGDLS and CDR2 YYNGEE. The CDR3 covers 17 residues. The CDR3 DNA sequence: TGTGCCAGCAGCGTAGTTCCCCTTTTCTCTGGGGCCAACGTCCTGACTTTC. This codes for CASSVVPLFSGANVLTF. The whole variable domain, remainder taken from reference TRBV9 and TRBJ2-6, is DSGVTQTPKHLITATGQRVTLRCSPRSGDLSVYWYQQSLDQGLQFLIQYYNGEERAKGNILERFSAQQFPDLHSELNLSSLELGDSALYFCASSVVPLFSGANVLTFGAGSRLTVL.

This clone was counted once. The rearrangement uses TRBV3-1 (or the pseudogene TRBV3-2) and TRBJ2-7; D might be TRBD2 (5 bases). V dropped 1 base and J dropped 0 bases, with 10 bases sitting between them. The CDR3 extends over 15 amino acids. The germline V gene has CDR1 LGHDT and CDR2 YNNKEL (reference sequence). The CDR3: CASSQAPGVSYEQYF. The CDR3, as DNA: TGTGCCAGCAGCCAAGCGCCCGGGGTCTCCTACGAGCAGTACTTC.

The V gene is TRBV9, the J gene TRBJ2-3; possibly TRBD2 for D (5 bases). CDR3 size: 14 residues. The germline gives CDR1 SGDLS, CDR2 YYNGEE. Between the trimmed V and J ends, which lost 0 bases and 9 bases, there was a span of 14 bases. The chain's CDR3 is CASSVDGVGDTQYF. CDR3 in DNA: TGTGCCAGCAGCGTAGACGGGGTAGGAGACACGCAGTATTTT.

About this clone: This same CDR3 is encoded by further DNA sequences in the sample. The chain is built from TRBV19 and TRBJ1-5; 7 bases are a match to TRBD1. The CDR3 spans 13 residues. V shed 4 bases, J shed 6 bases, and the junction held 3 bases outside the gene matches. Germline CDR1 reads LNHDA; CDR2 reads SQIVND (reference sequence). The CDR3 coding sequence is TGTGCCAGTAGTAGGCAGGGGGGTCAGCCCCAGCATTTT. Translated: CASSRQGGQPQHF. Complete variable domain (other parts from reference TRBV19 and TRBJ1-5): DGGITQSPKYLFRKEGQNVTLSCEQNLNHDAMYWYRQDPGQGLRLIYYSQIVNDFQKGDIAEGYSVSREKKESFPLTVTSAQKNPTAFYLCASSRQGGQPQHFGDGTRLSIL.

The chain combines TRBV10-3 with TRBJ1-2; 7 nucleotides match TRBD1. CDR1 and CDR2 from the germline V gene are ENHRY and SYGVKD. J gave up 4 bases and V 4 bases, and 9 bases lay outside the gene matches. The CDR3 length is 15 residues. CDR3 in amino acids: CAISGGQLGGYGYTF. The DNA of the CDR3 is TGTGCCATCAGTGGGGGACAGCTGGGCGGCTATGGCTACACCTTC.

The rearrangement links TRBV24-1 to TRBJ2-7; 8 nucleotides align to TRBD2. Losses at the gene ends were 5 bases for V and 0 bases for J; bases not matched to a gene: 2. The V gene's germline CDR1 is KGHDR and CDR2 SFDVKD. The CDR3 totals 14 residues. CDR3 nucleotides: TGTGCCACCAGTGCCGCGGGAGGCTCCTACGAGCAGTACTTC. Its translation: CATSAAGGSYEQYF.

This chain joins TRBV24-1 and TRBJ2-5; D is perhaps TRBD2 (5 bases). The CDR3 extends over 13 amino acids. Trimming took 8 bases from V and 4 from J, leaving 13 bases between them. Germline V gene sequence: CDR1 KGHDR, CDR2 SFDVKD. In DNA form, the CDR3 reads TGTGCCACCACTCTGGAGGCTATAGAGACCCAGTACTTC. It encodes CATTLEAIETQYF.